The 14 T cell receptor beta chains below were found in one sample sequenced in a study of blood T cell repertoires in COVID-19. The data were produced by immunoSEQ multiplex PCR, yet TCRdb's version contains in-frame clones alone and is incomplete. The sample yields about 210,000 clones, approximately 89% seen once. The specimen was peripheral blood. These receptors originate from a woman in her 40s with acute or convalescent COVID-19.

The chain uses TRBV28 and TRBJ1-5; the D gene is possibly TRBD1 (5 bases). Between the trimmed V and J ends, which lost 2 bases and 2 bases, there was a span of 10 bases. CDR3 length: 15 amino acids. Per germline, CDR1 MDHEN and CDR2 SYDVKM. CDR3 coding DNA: TGTGCCAGCAGTTTAGGAGGGGATCGCAATCAGCCCCAGCATTTT. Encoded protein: CASSLGGDRNQPQHF.

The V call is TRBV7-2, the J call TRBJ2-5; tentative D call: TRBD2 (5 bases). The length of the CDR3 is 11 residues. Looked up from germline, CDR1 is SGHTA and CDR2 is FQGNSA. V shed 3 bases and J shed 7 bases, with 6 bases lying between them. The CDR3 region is CASSLSGTQYF. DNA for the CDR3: TGTGCCAGCAGCTTGAGCGGGACCCAGTACTTC.

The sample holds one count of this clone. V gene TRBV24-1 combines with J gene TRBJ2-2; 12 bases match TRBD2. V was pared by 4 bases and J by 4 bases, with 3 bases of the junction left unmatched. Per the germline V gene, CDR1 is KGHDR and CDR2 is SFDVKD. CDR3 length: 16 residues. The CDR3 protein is CATSDMTSGSTGELFF. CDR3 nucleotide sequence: TGTGCCACCAGTGACATGACTAGCGGGAGCACCGGGGAGCTGTTTTTT.

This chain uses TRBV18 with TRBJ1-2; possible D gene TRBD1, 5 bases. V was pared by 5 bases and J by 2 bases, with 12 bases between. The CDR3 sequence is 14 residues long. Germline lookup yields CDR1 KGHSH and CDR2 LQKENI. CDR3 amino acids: CASSSAPGNYGYTF. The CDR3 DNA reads TGTGCCAGCTCATCCGCTCCAGGGAACTATGGCTACACCTTC. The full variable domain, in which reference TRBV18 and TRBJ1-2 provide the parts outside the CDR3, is NAGVMQNPRHLVRRRGQEARLRCSPMKGHSHVYWYRQLPEEGLKFMVYLQKENIIDESGMPKERFSAEFPKEGPSILRIQQVVRGDSAAYFCASSSAPGNYGYTFGSGTRLTVV.

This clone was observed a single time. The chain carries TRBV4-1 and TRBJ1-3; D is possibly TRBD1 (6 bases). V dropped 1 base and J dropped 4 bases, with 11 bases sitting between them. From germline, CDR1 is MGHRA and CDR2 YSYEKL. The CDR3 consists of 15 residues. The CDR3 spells CASSQARGPGNTIYF. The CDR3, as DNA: TGCGCCAGCAGCCAAGCCAGGGGTCCGGGAAACACCATATATTTT.

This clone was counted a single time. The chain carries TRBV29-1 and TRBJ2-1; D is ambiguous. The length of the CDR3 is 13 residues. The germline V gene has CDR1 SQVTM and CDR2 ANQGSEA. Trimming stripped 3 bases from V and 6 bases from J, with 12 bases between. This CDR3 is CSVEPISRNEQFF. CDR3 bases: TGCAGCGTTGAGCCCATCAGTCGCAATGAGCAGTTCTTC.

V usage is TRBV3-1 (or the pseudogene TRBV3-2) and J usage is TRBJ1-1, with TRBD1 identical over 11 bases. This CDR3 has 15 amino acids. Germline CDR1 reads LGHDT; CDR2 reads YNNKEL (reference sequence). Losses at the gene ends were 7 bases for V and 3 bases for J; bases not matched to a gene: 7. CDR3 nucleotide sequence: TGTGCCAGCATGGACAGGGGGCGATACGACACTGAAGCTTTCTTT. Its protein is CASMDRGRYDTEAFF.

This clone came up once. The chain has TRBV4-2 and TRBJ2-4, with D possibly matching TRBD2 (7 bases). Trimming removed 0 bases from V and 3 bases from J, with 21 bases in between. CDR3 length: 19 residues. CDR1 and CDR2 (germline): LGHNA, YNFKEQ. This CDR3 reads CASSQDLRGREGGKNIQYF. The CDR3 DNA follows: TGTGCCAGCAGCCAAGATCTCCGTGGCAGGGAGGGGGGCAAAAACATTCAGTACTTC.

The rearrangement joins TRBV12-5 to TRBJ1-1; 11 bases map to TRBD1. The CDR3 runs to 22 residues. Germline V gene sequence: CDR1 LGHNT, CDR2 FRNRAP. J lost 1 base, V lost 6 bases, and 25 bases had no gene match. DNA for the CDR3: TGTGCTAGTGGCAAGCCCTCGAGGGACAGGGGGTATGGGGGTCCCGAGAACACTGAAGCTTTCTTT. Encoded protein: CASGKPSRDRGYGGPENTEAFF.

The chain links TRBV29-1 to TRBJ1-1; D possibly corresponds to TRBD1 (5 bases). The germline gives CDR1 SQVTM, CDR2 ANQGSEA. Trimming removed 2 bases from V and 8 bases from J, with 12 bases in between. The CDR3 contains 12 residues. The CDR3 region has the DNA TGCAGCGTTGAACGGGCAGGGTTAGAAGCTTTCTTT. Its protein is CSVERAGLEAFF.

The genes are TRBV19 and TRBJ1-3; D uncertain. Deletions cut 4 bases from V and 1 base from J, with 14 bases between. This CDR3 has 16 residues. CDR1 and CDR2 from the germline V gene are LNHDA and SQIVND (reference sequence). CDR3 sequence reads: CASSKTRASSGNTIYF. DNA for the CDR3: TGTGCCAGTAGTAAGACCAGAGCGAGTTCTGGAAACACCATATATTTT.

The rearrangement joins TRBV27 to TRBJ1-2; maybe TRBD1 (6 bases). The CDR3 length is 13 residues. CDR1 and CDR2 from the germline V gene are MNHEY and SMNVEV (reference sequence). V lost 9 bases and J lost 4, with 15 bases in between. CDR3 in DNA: TGTGCCAGTACTCAGGGGAACGGCTATGGCTACACCTTC. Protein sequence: CASTQGNGYGYTF.

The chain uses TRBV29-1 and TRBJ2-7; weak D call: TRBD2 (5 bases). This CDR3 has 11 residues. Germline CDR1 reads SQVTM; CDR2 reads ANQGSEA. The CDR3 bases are TGCAGCGTTGAAGATCCCGAGGGCAGGCACGTC. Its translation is CSVEDPEGRHV.

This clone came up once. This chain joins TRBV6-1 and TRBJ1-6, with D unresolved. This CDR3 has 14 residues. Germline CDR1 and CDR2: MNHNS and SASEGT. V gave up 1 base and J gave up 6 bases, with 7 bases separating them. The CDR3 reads CASSEGALNSPLHF. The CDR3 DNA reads TGTGCCAGCAGTGAAGGGGCCCTTAATTCACCCCTCCACTTT.